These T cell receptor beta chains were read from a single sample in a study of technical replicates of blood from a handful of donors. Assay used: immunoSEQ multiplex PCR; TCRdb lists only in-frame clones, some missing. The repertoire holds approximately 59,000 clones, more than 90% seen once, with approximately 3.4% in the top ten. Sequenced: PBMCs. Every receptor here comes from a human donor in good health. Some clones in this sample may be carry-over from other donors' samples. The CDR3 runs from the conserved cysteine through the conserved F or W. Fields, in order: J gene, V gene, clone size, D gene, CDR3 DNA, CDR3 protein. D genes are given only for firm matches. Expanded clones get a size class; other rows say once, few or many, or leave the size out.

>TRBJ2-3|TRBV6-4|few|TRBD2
TGTGCCAGCAGTGGGCTAGCGGGAGATCAGACGCAGTATTTT
CASSGLAGDQTQYF
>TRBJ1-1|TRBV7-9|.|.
TGTGCCAGCAGCTACATTGTCGGGCGGGGGACTGAAGCTTTCTTT
CASSYIVGRGTEAFF
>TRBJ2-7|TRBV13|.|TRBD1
TGTGCCAGCAGCTTAGAACAGGGGGGCGAGCAGTACTTC
CASSLEQGGEQYF
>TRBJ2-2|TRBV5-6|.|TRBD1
TGTGCCAGCAGCCTCCGGACAGGCCCGAACACCGGGGAGCTGTTTTTT
CASSLRTGPNTGELFF
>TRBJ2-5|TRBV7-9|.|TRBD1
TGTGCCAGCAGCCCACAGGGGGCGCAGTTCTTAGAGACCCAGTACTTC
CASSPQGAQFLETQYF
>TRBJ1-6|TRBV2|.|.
TGTGCCAGCACACATACTCGACAAAGCTCCTATAATTCACCCCTCCACTTT
CASTHTRQSSYNSPLHF
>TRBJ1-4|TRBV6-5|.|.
TGTGCCAGCAGAGGAGGTGCAACTAATGAAAAACTGTTTTTT
CASRGGATNEKLFF
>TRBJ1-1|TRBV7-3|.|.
TGTGCCAGCAGCTTACAGGGGTTCAACACTGAAGCTTTCTTT
CASSLQGFNTEAFF
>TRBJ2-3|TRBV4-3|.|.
TGCGCCAGCAGCCACGACAACCCGGGTAGCGGTAGAGATACGCAGTATTTT
CASSHDNPGSGRDTQYF
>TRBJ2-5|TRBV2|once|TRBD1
TGTGCCAGCAAAAACTCTCTGACAGGGGGCTATGGGGAGACCCAGTACTTC
CASKNSLTGGYGETQYF
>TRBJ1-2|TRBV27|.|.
TGTGCCAGCAGTTTGCGGGGAGACTATGGCTACACCTTC
CASSLRGDYGYTF
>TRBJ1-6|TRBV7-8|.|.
TGTGCCAGCAGCATTCCGACATTAAATAATTCACCCCTCCACTTT
CASSIPTLNNSPLHF
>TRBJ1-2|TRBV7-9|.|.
TGTGCCAGCAGCTTAGCAGGGGCGGTTCCTGGCTACACCTTC
CASSLAGAVPGYTF
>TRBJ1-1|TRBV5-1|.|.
TGCGCCAGCAGCTTGTCCGGGCGAGGGACTGAAGCTTTCTTT
CASSLSGRGTEAFF
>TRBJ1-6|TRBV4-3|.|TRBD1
TGCGCCAGCAGCCAAGACCGACAGGGGTATTCACCCCTCCACTTT
CASSQDRQGYSPLHF
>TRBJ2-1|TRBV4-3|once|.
TGCGCCAGCAGCCAAGATAACTCGGGGTTTGGGCAGTTCTTC
CASSQDNSGFGQFF
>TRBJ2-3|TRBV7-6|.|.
TGTGCCAGCAGCTCCCAGGCCACAGATACGCAGTATTTT
CASSSQATDTQYF
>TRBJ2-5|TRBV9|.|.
TGTGCCAGCAGCACACCCGAGGAGTATTCGGAGACCCAGTACTTC
CASSTPEEYSETQYF
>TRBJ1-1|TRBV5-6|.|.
TGTGCCAGCAGCCGACTCCTAAGGACTGAAGCTTTCTTT
CASSRLLRTEAFF
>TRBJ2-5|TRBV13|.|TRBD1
TGTGCCAGCAGCCCGGGACAGGGGTGGGGGACCCAGTACTTC
CASSPGQGWGTQYF
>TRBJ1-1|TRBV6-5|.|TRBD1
TGTGCCAGCAGTAGACAGGGAGATACTGAAGCTTTCTTT
CASSRQGDTEAFF
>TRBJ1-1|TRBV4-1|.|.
TGCGCCAGCAGCCACCGGGGAGGAAACACTGAAGCTTTCTTT
CASSHRGGNTEAFF
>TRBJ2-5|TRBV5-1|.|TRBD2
TGCGCCAGCAGCCGCAGCGGGGGGGCCGGGGAGACCCAGTACTTC
CASSRSGGAGETQYF
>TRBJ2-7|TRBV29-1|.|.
TGCAGCGTATCCGACAGGACCTTCTACGAGCAGTACTTC
CSVSDRTFYEQYF
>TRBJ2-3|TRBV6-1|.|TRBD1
TGTGCCAGCATTCTAGGACAGGGGGCCTTAGATACGCAGTATTTT
CASILGQGALDTQYF
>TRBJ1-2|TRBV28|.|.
TGTGCCAGCAGCCCCCCGAACAGGGTAACATATGGCTACACCTTC
CASSPPNRVTYGYTF
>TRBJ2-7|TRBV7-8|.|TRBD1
TGTGCCAGCAGCTTAGGACAGGGGTGGTCTGAGGACGAGCAGTACTTC
CASSLGQGWSEDEQYF
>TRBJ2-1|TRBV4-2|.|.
TGTGCCAGCAGCCAAGACAGCCAGGGGATCAATGAGCAGTTCTTC
CASSQDSQGINEQFF
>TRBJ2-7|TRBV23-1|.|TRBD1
TGCGCCAGCAGTCAATCTAGTAGGACAGGGGTCTACGAGCAGTACTTC
CASSQSSRTGVYEQYF
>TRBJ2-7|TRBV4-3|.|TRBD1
TGCGCCAGCAGCAGGCGGACAGGGGTATCCTACGAGCAGTACTTC
CASSRRTGVSYEQYF
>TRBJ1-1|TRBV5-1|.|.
TGCGCCAGCAGCTTTGACGGAGACACTGAAGCTTTCTTT
CASSFDGDTEAFF
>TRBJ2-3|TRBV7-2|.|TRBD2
TGTGCCAGCAGCTTAGCTAGCGGGGGGGCTGGAGATACGCAGTATTTT
CASSLASGGAGDTQYF
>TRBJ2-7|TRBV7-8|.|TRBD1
TGTGCCAGCAGCTTACAGACAGGGAGCGAGCAGTACTTC
CASSLQTGSEQYF
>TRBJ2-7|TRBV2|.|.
TGTGCCAGCAGGGGAGGATCGATCTCCTACGAGCAGTACTTC
CASRGGSISYEQYF
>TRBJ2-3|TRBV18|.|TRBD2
TGTGCCAGCTCACCAAAGGGAGGGCACTCAGATACGCAGTATTTT
CASSPKGGHSDTQYF
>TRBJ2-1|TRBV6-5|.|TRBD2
TGTGCCAGCAGTTTAGCGGGGGCGTACAATGAGCAGTTCTTC
CASSLAGAYNEQFF
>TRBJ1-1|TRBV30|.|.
TGTGCCTGGACCCCGGGTCCGAACACTGAAGCTTTCTTT
CAWTPGPNTEAFF
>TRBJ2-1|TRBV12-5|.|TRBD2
TGTGCTAGTGGTTTGGTACTTGGGCGGGAGGGGTATGATGAGCAGTTCTTC
CASGLVLGREGYDEQFF
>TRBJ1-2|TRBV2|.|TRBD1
TGTGCCAGCAGTGAGGACAGGAACTATGGCTACACCTTC
CASSEDRNYGYTF
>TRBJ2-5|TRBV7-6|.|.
TGTGCCAGCAGCTTATCCCCAGGGACACCCCAAGAGACCCAGTACTTC
CASSLSPGTPQETQYF
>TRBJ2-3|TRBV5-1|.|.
TGCGCCAGCAGCCGGACGGTGGGAGGAGGCACAGATACGCAGTATTTT
CASSRTVGGGTDTQYF
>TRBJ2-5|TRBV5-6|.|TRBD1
TGTGCCAGCAGCTTGGCCGGGACAGGGGTTAGAGAGACCCAGTACTTC
CASSLAGTGVRETQYF
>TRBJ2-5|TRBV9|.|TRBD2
TGTGCCAGCAGCGTAGGGGGACTAGCGGGGCCCCAAGAGACCCAGTACTTC
CASSVGGLAGPQETQYF
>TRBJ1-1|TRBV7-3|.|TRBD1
TGTGCCAGCAGCCAAACGACAGGGCAGAACACTGAAGCTTTCTTT
CASSQTTGQNTEAFF
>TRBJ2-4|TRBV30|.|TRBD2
TGTGCCTGGAGTGATAGCGGGAGAGTTGTCCTAGCCAAAAACATTCAGTACTTC
CAWSDSGRVVLAKNIQYF
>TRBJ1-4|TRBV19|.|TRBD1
TGTGCCAGTAGTCCAGCCGGGACAGGGATTAATGAAAAACTGTTTTTT
CASSPAGTGINEKLFF
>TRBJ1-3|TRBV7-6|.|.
TGTGCCAGCAGCTCAGGGGCTGGAAACACCATATATTTT
CASSSGAGNTIYF
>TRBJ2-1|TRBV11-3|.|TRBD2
TGTGCCAGCAGCTCACGACTAGCCGTATACAATGAGCAGTTCTTC
CASSSRLAVYNEQFF
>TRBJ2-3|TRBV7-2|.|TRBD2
TGTGCCAGCAGCTTAGGACTAGCGGGAACGGCGCAGTATTTT
CASSLGLAGTAQYF
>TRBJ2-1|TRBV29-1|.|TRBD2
TGCAGCGCTGATAGCGGGGGGCTTTACAATGAGCAGTTCTTC
CSADSGGLYNEQFF
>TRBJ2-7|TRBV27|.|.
TGTGCCAGTCCTGGGGGGACCGTGATCCACGAGCAGTACTTC
CASPGGTVIHEQYF